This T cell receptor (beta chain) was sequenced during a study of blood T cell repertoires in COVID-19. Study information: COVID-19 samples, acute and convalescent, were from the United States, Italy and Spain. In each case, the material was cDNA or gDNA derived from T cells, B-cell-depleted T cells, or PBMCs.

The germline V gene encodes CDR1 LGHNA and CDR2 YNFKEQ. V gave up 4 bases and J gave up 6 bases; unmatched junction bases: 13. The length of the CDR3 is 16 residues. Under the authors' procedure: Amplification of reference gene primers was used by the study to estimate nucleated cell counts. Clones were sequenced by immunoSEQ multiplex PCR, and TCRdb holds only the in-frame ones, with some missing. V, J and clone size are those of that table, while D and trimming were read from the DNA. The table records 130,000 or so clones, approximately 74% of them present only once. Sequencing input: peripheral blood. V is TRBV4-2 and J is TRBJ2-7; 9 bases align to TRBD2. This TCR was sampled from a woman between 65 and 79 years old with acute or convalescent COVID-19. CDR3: CASSPSKAGGPGEQYF. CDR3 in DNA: TGTGCCAGCAGCCCGTCGAAAGCGGGAGGTCCTGGCGAGCAGTACTTC.